The 19 T cell receptor beta chains reported below all come from one sample, sequenced in a study of blood T cell repertoires in COVID-19. Measured with immunoSEQ multiplex PCR; TCRdb has only the in-frame clones, and not every one. The sample holds about 69,000 clones; about four fifths are singletons and the top ten take more than 40%. The sequenced sample was peripheral blood. All receptors derive from a human donor in a cohort sampled during active COVID-19.

The gene calls are TRBV19 and TRBJ1-6, with 7 bases lining up with TRBD1. Germline CDR1 is LNHDA and CDR2 is SQIVND (reference sequence). V was pared by 7 bases and J by 9 bases, with 15 bases of the junction left unmatched. The CDR3 spans 16 residues. Here the CDR3 reads CASTRDRADSGSPLHF. The CDR3 DNA reads TGTGCCAGTACTCGGGACAGAGCAGATTCTGGTTCACCCCTCCACTTT.

This clone has only a few counts. The chain employs TRBV14 and TRBJ2-5, with 8 bases lining up with TRBD1. The CDR3 sequence is 18 residues long. With 4 bases clipped from V and 4 bases from J, the junction kept 17 bases outside the gene matches. Germline lookup yields CDR1 SGHDN and CDR2 FVKESK. The CDR3 region has the DNA TGTGCCAGCAGCCCGGCGAGGGACAGGTCGCGGGGCCGAGAGACCCAGTACTTC. Its protein product is CASSPARDRSRGRETQYF. The complete variable domain, with remaining parts taken from reference TRBV14 and TRBJ2-5, reads EAGVTQFPSHSVIEKGQTVTLRCDPISGHDNLYWYRRVMGKEIKFLLHFVKESKQDESGMPNNRFLAERTGGTYSTLKVQPAELEDSGVYFCASSPARDRSRGRETQYFGPGTRLLVL.

This clone was observed a few times. This chain connects TRBV5-1 to TRBJ1-5, with 7 positions matching TRBD1. The germline V gene has CDR1 SGHRS and CDR2 YFSETQ. The CDR3 totals 15 residues. Trimming removed 6 bases from V and 2 bases from J; junction bases left unmatched: 8. Here the CDR3 reads CASTPTGEGNQPQHF. CDR3 bases: TGCGCCAGCACCCCAACAGGGGAGGGCAATCAGCCCCAGCATTTT.

The chain combines TRBV28 with TRBJ1-5; 7 nucleotides agree with TRBD1. Germline CDR1 is MDHEN and CDR2 is SYDVKM. V trimming: 4 bases; J trimming: 3 bases; junction bases outside the gene matches: 12. The CDR3 contains 17 residues. The CDR3 region has the DNA TGTGCCAGCAGTTGGCTTGGGGCAGGGGGTTCCAATCAGCCCCAGCATTTT. It translates to CASSWLGAGGSNQPQHF.

Only one count was recorded for this clone. This chain uses TRBV19 with TRBJ2-3, with D maybe TRBD2 (5 bases). The CDR3 sequence is 13 residues long. Germline lookup yields CDR1 LNHDA and CDR2 SQIVND (reference sequence). Trimming left V 7 bases short and J 3 bases short, with 11 bases between. CDR3 residues: CASNARRTDTQYF. DNA of the CDR3: TGTGCCAGTAACGCGCGGAGGACAGATACGCAGTATTTT.

CDR3 DNA sequence: TGTGCCAGCAGCTTGCGTCACAGGTTAACCTATGGCTACACCTTC. This translates into CASSLRHRLTYGYTF. This chain connects TRBV5-4 to TRBJ1-2, with D possibly matching TRBD1 (5 bases). V was trimmed by 1 base and J by 4 bases, leaving 14 bases between them. The CDR3 is 15 residues long. Germline CDR1 reads SGHNT; CDR2 reads YYREEE (reference sequence).

The rearrangement links TRBV29-1 to TRBJ2-7, with D possibly TRBD1 on 6 matching bases. Germline CDR1 and CDR2: SQVTM and ANQGSEA. This CDR3 spans 11 amino acids. The CDR3, as DNA: TGCAACACCGGGACAACCTACGAGCAGTACTTC. The encoded protein is CNTGTTYEQYF.

The V gene is TRBV7-8, the J gene TRBJ1-5, with D unresolved. The V gene lost 2 bases and the J gene lost 1 base, with 12 bases spanning the gap. The CDR3 totals 16 residues. Germline V gene data show CDR1 as SGHVS and CDR2 as FQNEAQ. The DNA for the CDR3 is TGTGCCAGCAGCTTATATTCGAGCTTGAGCAATCAGCCCCAGCATTTT. It yields the protein CASSLYSSLSNQPQHF.

The chain employs TRBV13 and TRBJ2-2; TRBD2 matches 8 bases. The CDR3 extends over 14 amino acids. After removal of 6 bases from V and 6 bases from J, the junction contained 6 bases not matched to a gene. The V gene's germline CDR1 is PRHDT and CDR2 FYEKMQ (reference sequence). In nucleotides, the CDR3 is TGTGCCAGCAGAATTGGACTAGCCGCCGGGGAGCTGTTTTTT. This sequence encodes CASRIGLAAGELFF.

The rearrangement uses TRBV5-1 and TRBJ1-5; no clear D gene. V lost 0 bases to trimming and J lost 6 bases, with 7 bases between them. CDR1 and CDR2 from the germline V gene are SGHRS and YFSETQ. This CDR3 is 13 amino acids long. The CDR3 here is CASSLEGSQPQHF. CDR3 bases: TGCGCCAGCAGCTTGGAAGGGAGTCAGCCCCAGCATTTT.

This clone was recorded only once. CDR3 amino acids: CASSPRQDLAKNIQYF. CDR3 coding DNA: TGTGCCAGCAGCCCCAGACAGGATTTAGCCAAAAACATTCAGTACTTC. The chain couples TRBV7-9 to TRBJ2-4, with D maybe TRBD1 (6 bases). The ends were cut back, 5 bases at V and 0 bases at J, with 14 bases in the middle. This CDR3 spans 16 amino acids. Germline V lookup: CDR1 SEHNR, CDR2 FQNEAQ (reference sequence).

This chain uses TRBV6-5 with TRBJ1-2; 10 nucleotides align to TRBD1. Germline CDR1 is MNHEY and CDR2 is SVGAGI. This CDR3 contains 15 residues. The ends lost 2 bases at V and 4 bases at J; junction bases unmatched: 4. In nucleotides, the CDR3 is TGTGCCAGCAGTTACGAGGGACAGGGGACCTATGGCTACACCTTC. Protein: CASSYEGQGTYGYTF.

The chain links TRBV3-1 (or the pseudogene TRBV3-2) to TRBJ2-2; 11 nucleotides align to TRBD2. V trimming: 4 bases; J trimming: 1 base; junction bases outside the gene matches: 2. Germline lookup yields CDR1 LGHDT and CDR2 YNNKEL (reference sequence). This CDR3 region has 16 residues. CDR3 protein: CASSRGLAGNTGELFF. In DNA, the CDR3 is TGTGCCAGCAGCCGAGGACTAGCGGGGAACACCGGGGAGCTGTTTTTT.

J is TRBJ2-7 and V is TRBV29-1; 11 bases match TRBD2. The V gene end was trimmed by 3 bases and the J gene end by 4 bases; junction bases not matched to a gene: 2. The germline gives CDR1 SQVTM, CDR2 ANQGSEA. The CDR3 runs to 13 residues. The CDR3 here is CSVDLAGGYEQYF. The CDR3 nucleotides are TGCAGCGTTGATCTAGCGGGGGGTTACGAGCAGTACTTC.

The chain has TRBV5-4 and TRBJ2-1; 11 bases match TRBD2. J lost 7 bases, V lost 1 base, and 4 bases had no gene match. The CDR3 spans 15 residues. Germline CDR1 and CDR2: SGHNT and YYREEE (reference sequence). CDR3 coding DNA: TGTGCCAGCAGCTTGACTAGCGGGAGAGAGAATGAGCAGTTCTTC. The encoded protein is CASSLTSGRENEQFF.

The V and J genes are TRBV3-1 (or the pseudogene TRBV3-2) and TRBJ2-7; 7 nucleotides match TRBD1. This CDR3 is built from 14 residues. In germline, CDR1 is LGHDT, CDR2 YNNKEL (reference sequence). Trimming cost V 2 bases and J 4 bases; bases outside gene matches: 5. The CDR3 region is CASSQTGASYEQYF. CDR3 sequence (DNA): TGTGCCAGCAGCCAAACAGGGGCCTCGTACGAGCAGTACTTC.

This chain uses TRBV27 with TRBJ2-1; perhaps TRBD1 as D (6 bases). The CDR3 runs to 15 residues. Trimming pared 6 bases from V and 10 bases from J, leaving 22 bases between. Germline V gene data show CDR1 as MNHEY and CDR2 as SMNVEV (reference sequence). CDR3 DNA sequence: TGTGCCAGCAGCTCCCTCCTGGGGGCGTCTCAGGAGCAGTTCTTC. This sequence encodes CASSSLLGASQEQFF.

V and J are TRBV19 and TRBJ1-2, with TRBD1 matching 8 bases. Germline-derived CDR1 and CDR2 are LNHDA and SQIVND (reference sequence). V lost 7 bases and J lost 2; bases outside the gene matches: 12. The CDR3 sequence is 16 residues long. CDR3 bases: TGTGCCAGTACCACTAGGAGGGACAGGAAAAACTATGGCTACACCTTC. Translated: CASTTRRDRKNYGYTF. The full variable domain, in which reference TRBV19 and TRBJ1-2 provide the parts outside the CDR3, is DGGITQSPKYLFRKEGQNVTLSCEQNLNHDAMYWYRQDPGQGLRLIYYSQIVNDFQKGDIAEGYSVSREKKESFPLTVTSAQKNPTAFYLCASTTRRDRKNYGYTFGSGTRLTVV.

The chain joins TRBV19 to TRBJ2-2; unclear D gene. V lost 6 bases and J 3 bases, leaving 11 bases between the germline ends. CDR3 length: 14 residues. Germline CDR1 LNHDA, CDR2 SQIVND (reference sequence). CDR3 sequence: CASSYVSDTGELFF. The CDR3, as DNA: TGTGCCAGTAGCTATGTCTCGGACACCGGGGAGCTGTTTTTT. The full variable domain, completed using reference TRBV19 and TRBJ2-2, is DGGITQSPKYLFRKEGQNVTLSCEQNLNHDAMYWYRQDPGQGLRLIYYSQIVNDFQKGDIAEGYSVSREKKESFPLTVTSAQKNPTAFYLCASSYVSDTGELFFGEGSRLTVL.